The rows below give T cell receptor beta chains drawn from one sample of a study of CD8+ T cells in alopecia areata. Generated by immunoSEQ multiplex PCR, the TCRdb table keeps only in-frame clones and is missing some. This table has some 130,000 clones, about 49% appearing once. Source: CD8+ T cells sorted from blood, taken at week 0. Every receptor here comes from a human donor with alopecia areata. The CDR3 runs from the conserved cysteine through the conserved F or W. The D gene is left open where the match is weak. Clone size is stated in some rows and not others, as once, few, many or a class when expanded.

TRBD1 | TRBJ1-1 | - | TRBV5-6 | CASRPGTGNTEAFF | TGTGCCAGCAGACCCGGGACAGGGAACACTGAAGCTTTCTTT
- | TRBJ2-1 | - | TRBV13 | CASSLRSSYNEQFF | TGTGCCAGCAGCTTGAGGAGCTCCTACAATGAGCAGTTCTTC
- | TRBJ2-7 | - | TRBV27 | CASSRGYEQYF | TGTGCCAGCAGCCGTGGGTACGAGCAGTACTTC
TRBD2 | TRBJ2-3 | once | TRBV7-2 | CASSSFLRGGRGFTDTQYF | TGTGCCAGCAGCTCCTTTCTGCGGGGCGGGAGGGGCTTCACAGATACGCAGTATTTT
TRBD2 | TRBJ2-7 | few | TRBV10-3 | CAISEAGGLPNYEQYF | TGTGCCATCAGTGAGGCGGGGGGACTGCCGAACTACGAGCAGTACTTC
- | TRBJ2-5 | - | TRBV27 | CASSPTDGHQETQYF | TGTGCCAGCAGTCCCACCGATGGGCACCAAGAGACCCAGTACTTC
TRBD2 | TRBJ2-1 | - | TRBV19 | CASSIGTSGYNEQFF | TGTGCCAGTAGTATCGGCACTAGCGGGTACAATGAGCAGTTCTTC
- | TRBJ1-6 | - | TRBV7-2 | CASSLVPGSRALHF | TGTGCCAGCAGCTTAGTGCCGGGAAGTCGGGCCCTCCACTTT
- | TRBJ1-5 | few | TRBV5-1 | CASSLAGGSNQPQHF | TGCGCCAGCAGCTTAGCGGGGGGTAGCAATCAGCCCCAGCATTTT
- | TRBJ2-7 | - | TRBV5-1 | CASSLARTPYEQYF | TGCGCCAGCAGCTTGGCCCGTACCCCCTACGAGCAGTACTTC
- | TRBJ2-3 | many | TRBV19 | CASSMPSGIAQYF | TGTGCCAGTAGTATGCCCTCCGGGATAGCGCAGTATTTT
- | TRBJ2-1 | - | TRBV5-1 | CASSLVSSYNEQFF | TGCGCCAGCAGCTTGGTAAGCTCCTACAATGAGCAGTTCTTC
- | TRBJ2-7 | few | TRBV29-1 | CSVGGSTYEQYF | TGCAGCGTTGGTGGTTCTACCTACGAGCAGTACTTC
- | TRBJ1-6 | once | TRBV6-5 | CASSYYRSSYNSPLHF | TGTGCCAGCAGTTACTATAGAAGCTCCTATAATTCACCCCTCCACTTT
- | TRBJ1-1 | - | TRBV27 | CASGEGGTEAFF | TGTGCCAGCGGGGAAGGGGGGACTGAAGCTTTCTTT
- | TRBJ2-7 | few | TRBV14 | CASSQEAPAYEQYF | TGTGCCAGCAGCCAAGAGGCTCCTGCCTACGAGCAGTACTTC
- | TRBJ2-3 | once | TRBV27 | CASSSQGIGQYF | TGTGCCAGCAGTTCGCAGGGAATTGGGCAGTATTTT
- | TRBJ2-5 | few | TRBV5-6 | CASSLDRNQETQYF | TGTGCCAGCAGCTTGGACAGGAACCAAGAGACCCAGTACTTC
- | TRBJ1-5 | few | TRBV6-5 | CASSYSNRGAGPQHF | TGTGCCAGCAGTTACTCGAATAGGGGGGCAGGGCCCCAGCATTTT
- | TRBJ1-6 | - | TRBV25-1 | CASRTGNSPLHF | TGTGCCAGCAGGACCGGGAATTCACCCCTCCACTTT
- | TRBJ1-1 | - | TRBV29-1 | CSVLGNEAFF | TGCAGCGTTCTGGGGAATGAAGCTTTCTTT
TRBD1 | TRBJ1-1 | - | TRBV5-6 | CASSLLGGLTEAFF | TGTGCCAGCAGCTTATTAGGGGGCCTCACTGAAGCTTTCTTT
- | TRBJ2-2 | - | TRBV2 | CASMGGTGELFF | TGTGCCAGCATGGGCGGAACCGGGGAGCTGTTTTTT
- | TRBJ2-5 | - | TRBV11-2 | CASSLDYGQETQYF | TGTGCCAGCAGCTTAGACTACGGCCAAGAGACCCAGTACTTC
TRBD1 | TRBJ2-3 | few | TRBV15 | CATSRDWDRGLGTDTQYF | TGTGCCACCAGCAGAGATTGGGACAGGGGGCTGGGCACAGATACGCAGTATTTT
- | TRBJ2-7 | - | TRBV29-1 | CSVEGGQGSSYEQYF | TGCAGCGTTGAAGGGGGGCAGGGGAGCTCCTACGAGCAGTACTTC
- | TRBJ2-7 | - | TRBV2 | CASSVGWAYEQYF | TGTGCCAGTTCCGTAGGATGGGCCTACGAGCAGTACTTC
TRBD1 | TRBJ1-1 | few | TRBV29-1 | CSVGQGKAFF | TGCAGCGTTGGACAGGGCAAAGCTTTCTTT
TRBD1 | TRBJ1-5 | - | TRBV6-5 | CASSQQGEGQPQHF | TGTGCCAGCAGTCAACAGGGGGAGGGTCAGCCCCAGCATTTT
TRBD1 | TRBJ2-3 | - | TRBV30 | CAWSGDSPDTQYF | TGTGCCTGGAGCGGGGACAGCCCAGATACGCAGTATTTT
TRBD1 | TRBJ2-5 | once | TRBV7-2 | CASSLAYRGETQYF | TGTGCCAGCAGCTTAGCGTACAGGGGAGAGACCCAGTACTTC
- | TRBJ2-7 | - | TRBV15 | CATSRFGESYEQYF | TGTGCCACCAGCCGCTTCGGGGAATCCTACGAGCAGTACTTC
TRBD1 | TRBJ1-2 | - | TRBV7-9 | CASSFPGQGTDTF | TGTGCCAGCAGCTTTCCGGGACAGGGAACCGACACCTTC
TRBD1 | TRBJ1-1 | few | TRBV27 | CASINQGATEAFF | TGTGCCAGCATTAACCAGGGGGCAACTGAAGCTTTCTTT
TRBD2 | TRBJ2-1 | few | TRBV4-1 | CASSQDQRGPYNEQFF | TGCGCCAGCAGCCAAGACCAGCGGGGCCCTTACAATGAGCAGTTCTTC
- | TRBJ2-5 | - | TRBV6-1 | CASSEAGPGALQETQYF | TGTGCCAGCAGTGAAGCGGGGCCAGGGGCCCTCCAAGAGACCCAGTACTTC
TRBD1 | TRBJ1-6 | few | TRBV6-4 | CASSAGQNYNSPLHF | TGTGCCAGCAGTGCGGGACAGAACTATAATTCACCCCTCCACTTT
- | TRBJ1-2 | - | TRBV5-4 | CASTKGDLNYGYTF | TGTGCCAGCACCAAGGGGGACCTTAACTATGGCTACACCTTC
- | TRBJ2-1 | - | TRBV2 | CASSDFLREQFF | TGTGCCAGCAGTGACTTCTTGCGGGAGCAGTTCTTC
- | TRBJ2-2 | - | TRBV27 | CASSSRRTGELFF | TGTGCCAGCAGTTCTCGACGGACCGGGGAGCTGTTTTTT
- | TRBJ1-4 | - | TRBV5-1 | CASTPVFGPNEKLFF | TGCGCCAGCACCCCGGTTTTTGGCCCGAATGAAAAACTGTTTTTT
- | TRBJ1-5 | few | TRBV4-1 | CASSQVQDSNQPQHF | TGCGCCAGCAGCCAAGTCCAGGATAGCAATCAGCCCCAGCATTTT
- | TRBJ2-7 | - | TRBV27 | CASSLGRFYEQYF | TGTGCCAGCAGTTTGGGACGGTTCTACGAGCAGTACTTC
- | TRBJ2-1 | - | TRBV7-9 | CASSSGEAPEQFF | TGTGCCAGCAGCTCCGGGGAGGCTCCTGAGCAGTTCTTC
- | TRBJ1-1 | - | TRBV2 | CASSFDKNTEAFF | TGTGCCAGCAGCTTTGACAAGAACACTGAAGCTTTCTTT
- | TRBJ2-1 | - | TRBV29-1 | CSAEEVEQFF | TGCAGCGCCGAAGAAGTTGAGCAGTTCTTC
TRBD1 | TRBJ2-7 | once | TRBV27 | CASSLGRGSYEQYF | TGTGCCAGCAGTTTAGGCAGGGGGTCCTACGAGCAGTACTTC
- | TRBJ2-4 | few | TRBV5-5 | CASSPDSPFQYF | TGTGCCAGCAGCCCCGACTCGCCGTTTCAGTACTTC
- | TRBJ2-5 | - | TRBV9 | CASSPRRGQETQYF | TGTGCCAGCAGCCCCCGAAGGGGGCAAGAGACCCAGTACTTC
- | TRBJ2-1 | - | TRBV29-1 | CSVPWTSLSNEQFF | TGCAGCGTTCCCTGGACATCCCTGTCCAATGAGCAGTTCTTC
- | TRBJ1-5 | - | TRBV7-9 | CASSPGAGSQPQHF | TGTGCCAGCAGCCCAGGGGCCGGCAGCCAGCCCCAGCATTTT